This T cell receptor beta chain was identified in a study of post-analysis software for immune sequencing data. Study details: Progressive-relapsing, secondary progressive and relapsing-remitting multiple sclerosis were among the disease courses included. Overall study results and limits: Strong same-batch co-clustering of samples appeared with F measure clustering. The study found significantly lower normalized Chao1 diversity in multiple sclerosis patients than in controls. In patients, TRBV5-6, TRBV5-1 and TRBV20-1 belonged to roughly five TRBV segments found more frequently than in controls.

This clonotype appeared a few times. Its target is not known. The germline V and J ends were trimmed by 3 bases and 4 bases, with 11 bases remaining between them. The CDR3 contains 13 residues. Germline V gene lookup returns CDR1 DFQATT and CDR2 SNEGSKA (reference sequence). Unique-molecular-identifier-tagged TCR beta cDNA libraries were used. There were roughly 0.95 to 10 million T cells, and about 500,000 cDNA molecules came from them. TCRdb re-called the PCR reads through MiXCR, storing one row per CDR3 protein. The sample records about 810,000 distinct CDR3 sequences, approximately 53% being singletons.

The TCR comes from a girl between 5 and 17 years old with multiple sclerosis. Sequencing was carried out using blood. V gene TRBV20-1 combines with J gene TRBJ2-3; a weak D match, TRBD2 (6 bases). The DNA for the CDR3 is TGCAGTGCTAGGACTAGAGTCCCAGATACGCAGTATTTT. Its protein is CSARTRVPDTQYF.